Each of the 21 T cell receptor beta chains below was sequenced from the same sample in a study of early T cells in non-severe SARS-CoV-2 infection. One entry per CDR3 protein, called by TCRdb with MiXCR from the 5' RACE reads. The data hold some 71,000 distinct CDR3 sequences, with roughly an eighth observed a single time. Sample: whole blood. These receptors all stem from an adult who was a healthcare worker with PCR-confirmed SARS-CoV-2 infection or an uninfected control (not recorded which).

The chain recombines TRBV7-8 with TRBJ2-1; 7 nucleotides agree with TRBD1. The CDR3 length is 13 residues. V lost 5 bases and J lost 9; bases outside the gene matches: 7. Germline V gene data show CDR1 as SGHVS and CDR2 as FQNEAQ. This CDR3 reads CASSPPGGGEQFF. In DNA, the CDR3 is TGTGCCAGCAGCCCCCCAGGGGGTGGTGAGCAGTTCTTC. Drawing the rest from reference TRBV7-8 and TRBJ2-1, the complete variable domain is GAGVSQSPRYKVAKRGQDVALRCDPISGHVSLFWYQQALGQGPEFLTYFQNEAQLDKSGLPSDRFFAERPEGSVSTLKIQRTQQEDSAVYLCASSPPGGGEQFFGPGTRLTVL.

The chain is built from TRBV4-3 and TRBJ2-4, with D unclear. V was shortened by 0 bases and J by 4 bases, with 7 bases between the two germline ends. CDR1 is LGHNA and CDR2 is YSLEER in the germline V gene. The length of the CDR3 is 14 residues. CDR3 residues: CASSQDAEKNIQYF. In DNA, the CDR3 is TGCGCCAGCAGCCAAGACGCAGAGAAAAACATTCAGTACTTC.

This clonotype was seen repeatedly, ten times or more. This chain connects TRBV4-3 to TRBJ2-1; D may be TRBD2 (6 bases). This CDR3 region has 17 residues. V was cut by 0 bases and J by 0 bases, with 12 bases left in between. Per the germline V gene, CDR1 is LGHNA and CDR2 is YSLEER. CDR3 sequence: CASSQEGGGSSYNEQFF. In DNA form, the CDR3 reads TGCGCCAGCAGCCAAGAAGGAGGAGGGAGCTCCTACAATGAGCAGTTCTTC.

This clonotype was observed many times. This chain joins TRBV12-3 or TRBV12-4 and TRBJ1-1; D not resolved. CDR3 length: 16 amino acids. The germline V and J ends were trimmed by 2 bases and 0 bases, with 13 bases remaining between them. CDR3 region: CASSLTRNLVNTEAFF. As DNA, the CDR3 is TGTGCCAGCAGTTTAACACGGAATCTGGTGAACACTGAAGCTTTCTTT.

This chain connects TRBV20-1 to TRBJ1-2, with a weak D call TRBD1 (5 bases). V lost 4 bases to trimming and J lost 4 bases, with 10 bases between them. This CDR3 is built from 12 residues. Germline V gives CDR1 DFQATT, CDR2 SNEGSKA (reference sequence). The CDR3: CSAMEGIYGYTF. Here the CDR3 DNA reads TGCAGTGCTATGGAGGGGATCTATGGCTACACCTTC.

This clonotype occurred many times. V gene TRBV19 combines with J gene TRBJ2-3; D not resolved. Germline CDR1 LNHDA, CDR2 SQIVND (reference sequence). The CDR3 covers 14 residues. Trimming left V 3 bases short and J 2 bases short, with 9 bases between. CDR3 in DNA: TGTGCCAGTAGTATGAGTGAATTCACAGATACGCAGTATTTT. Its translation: CASSMSEFTDTQYF.

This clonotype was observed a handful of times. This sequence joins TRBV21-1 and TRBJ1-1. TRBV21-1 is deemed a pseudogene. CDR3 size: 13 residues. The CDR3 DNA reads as TGTGCCAGCAGCAAAGTACCGAACACTGAAGCTTTCTTT. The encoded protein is CASSKVPNTEAFF.

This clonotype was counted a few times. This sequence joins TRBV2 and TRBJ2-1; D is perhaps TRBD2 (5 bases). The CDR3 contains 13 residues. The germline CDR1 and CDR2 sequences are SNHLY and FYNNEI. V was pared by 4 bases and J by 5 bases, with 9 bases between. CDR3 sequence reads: CASSGPGNNEQFF. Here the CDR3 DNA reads TGTGCCAGCAGTGGCCCGGGAAACAATGAGCAGTTCTTC.

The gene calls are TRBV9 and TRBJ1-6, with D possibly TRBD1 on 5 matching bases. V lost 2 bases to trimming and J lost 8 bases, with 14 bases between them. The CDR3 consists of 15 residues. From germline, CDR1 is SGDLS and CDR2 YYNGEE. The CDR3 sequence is CASSVQALGDSPLHF. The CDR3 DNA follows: TGTGCCAGCAGCGTTCAGGCCTTGGGGGATTCACCCCTCCACTTT.

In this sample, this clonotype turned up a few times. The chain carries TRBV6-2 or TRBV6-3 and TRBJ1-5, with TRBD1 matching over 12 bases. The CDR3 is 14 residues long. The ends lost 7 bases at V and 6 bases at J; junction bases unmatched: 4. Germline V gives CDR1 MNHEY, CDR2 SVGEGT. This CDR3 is CASNRDRGPQPQHF. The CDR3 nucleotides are TGTGCCAGCAACAGGGACAGGGGGCCTCAGCCCCAGCATTTT.

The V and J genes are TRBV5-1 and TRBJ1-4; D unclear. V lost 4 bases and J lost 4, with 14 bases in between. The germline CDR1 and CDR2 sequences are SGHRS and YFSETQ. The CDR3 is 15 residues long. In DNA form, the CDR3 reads TGCGCCAGCAGCCTCCAAGCCCGTCTTAATGAAAAACTGTTTTTT. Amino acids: CASSLQARLNEKLFF.

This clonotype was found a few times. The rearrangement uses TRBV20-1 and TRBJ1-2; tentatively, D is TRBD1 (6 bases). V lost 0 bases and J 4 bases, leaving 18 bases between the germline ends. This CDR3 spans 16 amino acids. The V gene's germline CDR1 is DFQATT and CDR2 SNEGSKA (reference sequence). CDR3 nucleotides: TGCAGTGCTAGAGACCTAAGACAGGTTGCAGGCTATGGCTACACCTTC. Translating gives CSARDLRQVAGYGYTF.

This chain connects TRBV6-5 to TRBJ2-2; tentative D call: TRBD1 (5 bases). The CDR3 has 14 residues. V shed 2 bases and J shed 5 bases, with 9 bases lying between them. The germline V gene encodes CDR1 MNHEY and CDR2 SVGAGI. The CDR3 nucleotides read TGTGCCAGCAGTTACACAGGAACTACCGGGGAGCTGTTTTTT. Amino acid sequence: CASSYTGTTGELFF.

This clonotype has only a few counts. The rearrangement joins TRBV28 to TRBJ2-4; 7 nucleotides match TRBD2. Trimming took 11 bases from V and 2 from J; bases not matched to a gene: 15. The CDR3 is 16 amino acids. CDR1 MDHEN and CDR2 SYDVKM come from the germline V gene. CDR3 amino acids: CAAEGRGRITKNIQYF. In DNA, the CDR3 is TGTGCCGCGGAGGGGAGGGGAAGAATAACCAAAAACATTCAGTACTTC.

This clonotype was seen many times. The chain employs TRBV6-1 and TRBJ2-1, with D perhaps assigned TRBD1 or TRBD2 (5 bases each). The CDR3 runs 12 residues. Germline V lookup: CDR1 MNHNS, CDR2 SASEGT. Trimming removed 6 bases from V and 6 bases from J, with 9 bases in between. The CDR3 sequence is CASRRDLNEQFF. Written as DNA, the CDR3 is TGTGCCAGCAGACGGGACCTCAATGAGCAGTTCTTC.

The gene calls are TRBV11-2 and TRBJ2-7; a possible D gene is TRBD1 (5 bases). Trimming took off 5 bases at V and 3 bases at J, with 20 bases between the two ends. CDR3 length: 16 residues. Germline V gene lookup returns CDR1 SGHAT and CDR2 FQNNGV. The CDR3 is CASSGRLGPLSYEQYF. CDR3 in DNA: TGTGCCAGCAGCGGACGGTTGGGGCCCCTCAGCTACGAGCAGTACTTC.

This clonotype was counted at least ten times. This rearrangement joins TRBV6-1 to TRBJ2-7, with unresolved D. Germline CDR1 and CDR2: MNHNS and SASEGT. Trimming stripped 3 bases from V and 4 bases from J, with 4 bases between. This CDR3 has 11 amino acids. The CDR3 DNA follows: TGTGCCAGCAGTGAGATTTACGAGCAGTACTTC. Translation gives CASSEIYEQYF.

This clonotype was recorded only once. The CDR3 spells CASSVASGTFAETQYF. As DNA, the CDR3 is TGTGCCAGCAGCGTAGCTTCTGGAACTTTCGCGGAGACCCAGTACTTC. The V call is TRBV9, the J call TRBJ2-5; no reliable D call. CDR3 length: 16 residues. Trimming shortened V by 0 bases and J by 5 bases, and 17 bases separated the two germline ends. Per the germline V gene, CDR1 is SGDLS and CDR2 is YYNGEE. The variable domain in full, with the rest retrieved from reference TRBV9 and TRBJ2-5, is DSGVTQTPKHLITATGQRVTLRCSPRSGDLSVYWYQQSLDQGLQFLIQYYNGEERAKGNILERFSAQQFPDLHSELNLSSLELGDSALYFCASSVASGTFAETQYFGPGTRLLVL.

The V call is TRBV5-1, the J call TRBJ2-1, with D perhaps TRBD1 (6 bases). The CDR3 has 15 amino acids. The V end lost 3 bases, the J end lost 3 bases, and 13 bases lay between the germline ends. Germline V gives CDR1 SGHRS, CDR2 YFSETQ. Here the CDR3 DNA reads TGCGCCAGCAGCTCGGACAGAACCATCTACAATGAGCAGTTCTTC. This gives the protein CASSSDRTIYNEQFF.

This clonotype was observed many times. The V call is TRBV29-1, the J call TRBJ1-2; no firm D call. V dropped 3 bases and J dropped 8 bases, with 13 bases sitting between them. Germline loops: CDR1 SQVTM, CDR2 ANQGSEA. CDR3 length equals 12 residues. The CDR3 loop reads CSVDNVSLGYTF. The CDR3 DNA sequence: TGCAGCGTTGACAACGTCTCCCTCGGCTACACCTTC.

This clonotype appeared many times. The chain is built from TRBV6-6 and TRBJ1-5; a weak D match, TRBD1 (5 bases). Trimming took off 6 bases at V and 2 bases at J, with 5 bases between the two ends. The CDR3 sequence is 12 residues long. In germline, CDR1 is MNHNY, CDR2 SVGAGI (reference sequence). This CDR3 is CASRQGNQPQHF. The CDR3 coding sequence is TGTGCCAGCAGACAGGGCAATCAGCCCCAGCATTTT.